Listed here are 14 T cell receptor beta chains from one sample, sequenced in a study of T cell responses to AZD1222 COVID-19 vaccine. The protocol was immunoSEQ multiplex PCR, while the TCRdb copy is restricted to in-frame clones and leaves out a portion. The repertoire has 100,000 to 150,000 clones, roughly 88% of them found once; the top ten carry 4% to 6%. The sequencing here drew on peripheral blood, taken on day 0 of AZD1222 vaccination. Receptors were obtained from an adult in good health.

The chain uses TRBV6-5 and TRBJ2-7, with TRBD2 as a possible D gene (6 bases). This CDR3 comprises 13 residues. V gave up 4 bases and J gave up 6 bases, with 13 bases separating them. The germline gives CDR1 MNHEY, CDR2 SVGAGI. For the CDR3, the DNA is TGTGCCAGCAGTTGGGGAAACGGGGGCGAGCAGTACTTC. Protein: CASSWGNGGEQYF.

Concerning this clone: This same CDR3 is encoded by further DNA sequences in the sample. The CDR3 region is CAISESGGNQPQHF. CDR3 in DNA: TGTGCCATCAGTGAATCAGGGGGCAATCAGCCCCAGCATTTT. The chain uses TRBV10-3 and TRBJ1-5; the D gene is possibly TRBD1 (6 bases). The CDR3 sequence is 14 residues long. Germline lookup yields CDR1 ENHRY and CDR2 SYGVKD. Trimming removed 3 bases from V and 2 bases from J, with 8 bases in between.

CDR3 nucleotides: TGCGCCAGCAGCTTGGGGCCAAGTCCTAGCACAGATACGCAGTATTTT. Protein sequence: CASSLGPSPSTDTQYF. The chain combines TRBV5-1 with TRBJ2-3; D gene uncertain. V was cut by 0 bases and J by 0 bases, with 11 bases left in between. CDR1 SGHRS and CDR2 YFSETQ come from the germline V gene. CDR3 length equals 16 residues.

Here the CDR3 reads CASSESGPEYEQYF. The DNA for the CDR3 is TGCGCCAGCAGTGAGTCTGGGCCGGAGTACGAGCAGTACTTC. The chain combines TRBV10-1 with TRBJ2-7; D is undetermined. V lost 0 bases, J lost 4 bases, and 10 bases lay in between. Germline V gene sequence: CDR1 WNHNN, CDR2 SYGVQD (reference sequence). The CDR3 covers 14 residues.

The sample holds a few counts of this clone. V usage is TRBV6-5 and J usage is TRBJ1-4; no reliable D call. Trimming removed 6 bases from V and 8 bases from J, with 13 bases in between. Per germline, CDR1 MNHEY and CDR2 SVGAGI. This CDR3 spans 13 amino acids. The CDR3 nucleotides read TGTGCCAGCAGCCCGAACAGAGAGGAAAAACTGTTTTTT. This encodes CASSPNREEKLFF.

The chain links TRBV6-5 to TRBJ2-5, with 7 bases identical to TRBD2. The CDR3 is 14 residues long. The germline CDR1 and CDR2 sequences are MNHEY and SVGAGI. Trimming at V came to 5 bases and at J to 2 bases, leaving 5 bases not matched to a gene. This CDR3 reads CASSHGAGQETQYF. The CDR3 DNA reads TGTGCCAGCAGTCACGGAGCGGGGCAAGAGACCCAGTACTTC.

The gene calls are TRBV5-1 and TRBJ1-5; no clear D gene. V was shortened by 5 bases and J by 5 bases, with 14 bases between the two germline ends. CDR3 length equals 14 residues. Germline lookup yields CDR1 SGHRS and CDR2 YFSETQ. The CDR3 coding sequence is TGCGCCAGCAGAGAAACAGCAGAAGATCAGCCCCAGCATTTT. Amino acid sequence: CASRETAEDQPQHF.

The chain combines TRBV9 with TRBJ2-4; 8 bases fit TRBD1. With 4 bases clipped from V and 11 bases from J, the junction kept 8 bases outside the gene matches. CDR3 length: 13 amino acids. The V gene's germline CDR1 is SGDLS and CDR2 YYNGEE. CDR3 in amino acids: CASSLQTGEVQYF. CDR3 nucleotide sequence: TGTGCCAGCAGCCTGCAGACAGGGGAGGTTCAGTACTTC.

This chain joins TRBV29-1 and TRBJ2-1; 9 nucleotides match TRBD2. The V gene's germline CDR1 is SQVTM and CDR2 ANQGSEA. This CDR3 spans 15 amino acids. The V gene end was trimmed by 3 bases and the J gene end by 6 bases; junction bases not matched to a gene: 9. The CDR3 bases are TGCAGCGTTGATGGGACGCGGGGGGGCCTCAATGAGCAGTTCTTC. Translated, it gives CSVDGTRGGLNEQFF.

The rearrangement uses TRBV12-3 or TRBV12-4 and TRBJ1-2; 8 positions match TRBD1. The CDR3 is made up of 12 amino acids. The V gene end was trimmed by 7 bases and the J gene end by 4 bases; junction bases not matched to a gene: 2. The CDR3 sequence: CASTGQAYGYTF. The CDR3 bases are TGTGCCAGCACGGGACAGGCCTATGGCTACACCTTC.

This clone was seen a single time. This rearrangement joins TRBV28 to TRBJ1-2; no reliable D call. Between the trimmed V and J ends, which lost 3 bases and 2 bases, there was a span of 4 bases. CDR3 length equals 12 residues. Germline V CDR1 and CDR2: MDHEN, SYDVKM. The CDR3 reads CASSFRNYGYTF. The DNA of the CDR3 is TGTGCCAGCAGTTTTCGGAACTATGGCTACACCTTC.

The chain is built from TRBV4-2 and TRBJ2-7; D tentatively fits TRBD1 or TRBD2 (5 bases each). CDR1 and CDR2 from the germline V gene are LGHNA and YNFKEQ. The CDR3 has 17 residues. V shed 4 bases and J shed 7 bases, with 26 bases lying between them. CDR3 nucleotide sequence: TGTGCCAGCAGCCCCGCGCAAGGGACGTCGGGGAGAGGGGAGCAGTACTTC. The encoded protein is CASSPAQGTSGRGEQYF.

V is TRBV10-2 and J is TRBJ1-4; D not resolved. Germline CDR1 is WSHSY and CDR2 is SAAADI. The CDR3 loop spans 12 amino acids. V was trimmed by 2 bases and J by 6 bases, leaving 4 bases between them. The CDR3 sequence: CASSEADEKLFF. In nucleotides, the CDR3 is TGCGCCAGCAGTGAGGCAGATGAAAAACTGTTTTTT.

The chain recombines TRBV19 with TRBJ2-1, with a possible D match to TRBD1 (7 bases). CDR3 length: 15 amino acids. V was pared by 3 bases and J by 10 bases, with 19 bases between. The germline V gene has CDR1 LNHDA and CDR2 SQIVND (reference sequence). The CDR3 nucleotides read TGTGCCAGTAGTATCCGGCAGGGGGGTCTTGGAGAGCAGTTCTTC. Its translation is CASSIRQGGLGEQFF.